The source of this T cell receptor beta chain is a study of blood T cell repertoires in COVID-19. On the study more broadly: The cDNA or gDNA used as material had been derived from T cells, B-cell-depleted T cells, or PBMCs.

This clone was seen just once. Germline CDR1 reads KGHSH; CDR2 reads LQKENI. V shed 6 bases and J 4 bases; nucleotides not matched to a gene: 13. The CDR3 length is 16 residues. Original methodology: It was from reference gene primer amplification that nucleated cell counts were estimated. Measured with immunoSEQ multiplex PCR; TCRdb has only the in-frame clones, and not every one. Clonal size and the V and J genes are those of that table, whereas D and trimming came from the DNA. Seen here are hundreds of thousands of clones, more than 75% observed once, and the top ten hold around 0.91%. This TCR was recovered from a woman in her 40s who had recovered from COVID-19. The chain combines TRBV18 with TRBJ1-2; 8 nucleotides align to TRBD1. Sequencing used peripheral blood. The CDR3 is CASSPRGDRRLYGYTF. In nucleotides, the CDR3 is TGTGCCAGCTCCCCCAGGGGGGACAGGCGCCTCTATGGCTACACCTTC.